These 23 T cell receptor beta chains came from one sample sequenced in a study of blood T cell repertoires in COVID-19. Sequencing was performed with immunoSEQ multiplex PCR; in TCRdb, only in-frame clones are kept and a portion is missing. The sample yields about 52,000 clones, approximately 85% seen once. The sample consisted of peripheral blood. The receptors were gathered from a human donor in a cohort sampled during active COVID-19.

This chain links TRBV5-1 with TRBJ1-2; no clear D gene. CDR3 size: 14 residues. Per the germline V gene, CDR1 is SGHRS and CDR2 is YFSETQ. Trimming stripped 4 bases from V and 2 bases from J, with 12 bases between. CDR3 nucleotides: TGCGCCAGCAGCCCGCCCCTATCCAACTATGGCTACACCTTC. Translated: CASSPPLSNYGYTF.

The table lists this clone with a count of one. This chain joins TRBV19 and TRBJ1-4; weak D call: TRBD1 (5 bases). Between the trimmed V and J ends, which lost 6 bases and 7 bases, there was a span of 18 bases. CDR1 is LNHDA and CDR2 is SQIVND in the germline V gene (reference sequence). The CDR3 length is 15 residues. DNA for the CDR3: TGTGCCAGTAGATTTAGGGGTGAATCCCGTGAAAAACTGTTTTTT. Translating it yields CASRFRGESREKLFF.

This chain joins TRBV4-2 and TRBJ1-1; tentatively, D is TRBD1 (5 bases). This CDR3 spans 15 amino acids. Looked up from germline, CDR1 is LGHNA and CDR2 is YNFKEQ. Trimming took off 0 bases at V and 1 base at J, with 9 bases between the two ends. The CDR3 protein is CASSQDGHRNTEAFF. The CDR3 region has the DNA TGTGCCAGCAGCCAAGATGGACATAGGAACACTGAAGCTTTCTTT.

The chain links TRBV4-1 to TRBJ1-2; D gene ambiguous. The germline CDR1 and CDR2 sequences are MGHRA and YSYEKL. The CDR3 consists of 16 residues. Trimming took 1 base from V and 3 from J, leaving 15 bases between them. The CDR3 nucleotides read TGCGCCAGCAGCCAAGTGCAGGCCGGTTATGACTATGGCTACACCTTC. Translation gives CASSQVQAGYDYGYTF.

J is TRBJ2-7 and V is TRBV5-4; possibly TRBD1 for D (6 bases). Germline loops: CDR1 SGHNT, CDR2 YYREEE (reference sequence). Trimming pared 0 bases from V and 5 bases from J, leaving 12 bases between. The CDR3 length is 14 residues. CDR3 residues: CASSLAAGAHEQYF. The CDR3 bases are TGTGCCAGCAGCTTGGCGGCAGGGGCCCACGAGCAGTACTTC.

This CDR3 reads CASSSRDRASTTPEQYF. The CDR3 DNA is TGTGCCAGCAGCAGTCGGGACAGGGCCTCAACTACGCCGGAGCAGTACTTC. The chain uses TRBV21-1 and TRBJ2-7; the table's D call of TRBD1 was not tested on the DNA. TRBV21-1 is marked as a pseudogene. CDR3 size: 17 residues.

The CDR3 reads CASSLEGSLVNEQFF. The DNA for the CDR3 is TGTGCCAGCAGCTTGGAGGGGTCGTTAGTTAATGAGCAGTTCTTC. The V gene is TRBV5-6, the J gene TRBJ2-1; perhaps TRBD1 as D (5 bases). This CDR3 region has 15 residues. Trimming left V 0 bases short and J 7 bases short, with 14 bases between. Germline loops: CDR1 SGHDT, CDR2 YYEEEE.

This chain uses TRBV21-1 with TRBJ1-5. TRBV21-1 is designated a pseudogene. The CDR3 has 16 residues. The CDR3 spells CASSTPGRWGNQPQHF. In DNA form, the CDR3 reads TGTGCCAGCAGCACCCCAGGGAGGTGGGGCAATCAGCCCCAGCATTTT.

V gene TRBV11-2 combines with J gene TRBJ2-5; D is possibly TRBD2 (6 bases). This CDR3 has 14 residues. Germline CDR1 reads SGHAT; CDR2 reads FQNNGV. V gave up 5 bases and J gave up 2 bases, with 12 bases separating them. The CDR3 bases are TGTGCCAGCAGCCCGGGGGTTAAGCAAGAGACCCAGTACTTC. This gives the protein CASSPGVKQETQYF.

The chain uses TRBV6-5 and TRBJ2-7; 7 bases map to TRBD1. After removal of 0 bases from V and 4 bases from J, the junction contained 3 bases not matched to a gene. In germline, CDR1 is MNHEY, CDR2 SVGAGI. This CDR3 comprises 14 residues. CDR3 nucleotides: TGTGCCAGCAGTTACTCGACAGGGATATACGAGCAGTACTTC. It codes for CASSYSTGIYEQYF.

The chain links TRBV5-1 to TRBJ2-2; possibly TRBD1 for D (5 bases). Germline CDR1 SGHRS, CDR2 YFSETQ. CDR3 length equals 14 residues. Trimming cost V 5 bases and J 6 bases, with 14 bases left between them. The DNA of the CDR3 is TGCGCCAGCAGACCTACAGGTTCGTCCGGGGAGCTGTTTTTT. Encoded protein: CASRPTGSSGELFF.

This rearrangement joins TRBV5-1 to TRBJ2-2; 9 nucleotides align to TRBD1. Germline CDR1 and CDR2: SGHRS and YFSETQ. This CDR3 region has 16 residues. With V trimmed by 4 bases and J by 4 bases, 8 bases remained unmatched. CDR3 loop: CASSEGGQGITGELFF. CDR3 bases: TGCGCCAGCAGCGAGGGGGGACAGGGTATCACCGGGGAGCTGTTTTTT.

The chain employs TRBV5-1 and TRBJ2-2; 12 bases line up with TRBD2. The length of the CDR3 is 15 residues. CDR1 and CDR2 from the germline V gene are SGHRS and YFSETQ. The J segment lost 8 bases and the V segment lost 7 bases, leaving 9 bases of the junction unmatched. The CDR3 coding sequence is TGCGCCAGCCTCCCGCTAGCGGGAGGGCCGGGGGAGCTGTTTTTT. The encoded protein is CASLPLAGGPGELFF.

This clone was picked up one time. The genes are TRBV27 and TRBJ1-2; perhaps TRBD1 as D (6 bases). This CDR3 contains 12 residues. CDR1 and CDR2 from the germline V gene are MNHEY and SMNVEV (reference sequence). V was shortened by 6 bases and J by 6 bases, with 11 bases between the two germline ends. DNA for the CDR3: TGTGCCAGCAGAACTCAGGGGAATGGCTACACCTTC. Encoded protein: CASRTQGNGYTF.

This chain joins TRBV11-2 and TRBJ2-3; D gene uncertain. V was pared by 5 bases and J by 5 bases, with 5 bases between. The CDR3 covers 11 residues. Germline CDR1 SGHAT, CDR2 FQNNGV. CDR3 loop: CASSVQDTQYF. The CDR3 nucleotides read TGTGCCAGCAGCGTTCAAGATACGCAGTATTTT.

V usage is TRBV6-5 and J usage is TRBJ2-1, with D perhaps TRBD2 (6 bases). This CDR3 contains 12 residues. Germline lookup yields CDR1 MNHEY and CDR2 SVGAGI. The germline V and J ends were trimmed by 6 bases and 9 bases, with 12 bases remaining between them. CDR3 DNA: TGTGCCAGCAGCGGCTGGCGGGGTGAGCAGTTCTTC. This sequence encodes CASSGWRGEQFF.

The chain combines TRBV7-9 with TRBJ1-3; D is unclear. The V gene lost 8 bases and the J gene lost 1 base, with 24 bases spanning the gap. The CDR3 sequence is 18 residues long. Germline lookup yields CDR1 SEHNR and CDR2 FQNEAQ (reference sequence). The CDR3 sequence: CASSERIGRRLSGNTIYF. Written as DNA, the CDR3 is TGTGCCAGCTCCGAGCGGATTGGCAGGCGTTTATCTGGAAACACCATATATTTT.

J is TRBJ2-1 and V is TRBV14, with 8 bases aligning to TRBD2. CDR3 size: 16 residues. Trimming removed 1 base from V and 7 bases from J; junction bases left unmatched: 9. Germline CDR1 and CDR2: SGHDN and FVKESK. CDR3 loop: CASSQGFGGDENEQFF. CDR3 sequence (DNA): TGTGCCAGCAGCCAAGGGTTCGGGGGGGACGAGAATGAGCAGTTCTTC.

The chain couples TRBV6-2 or TRBV6-3 to TRBJ1-1; no reliable D call. The V end was cut by 5 bases, the J end by 6 bases, with 16 bases between. The CDR3 sequence is 14 residues long. CDR1 is MNHEY, CDR2 SVGEGT, per germline. The CDR3, as DNA: TGTGCCAGCAGTCCCCCCTGGGGAGGAGCTGAAGCTTTCTTT. This translates into CASSPPWGGAEAFF.

The chain couples TRBV6-2 or TRBV6-3 to TRBJ2-2; TRBD2 agrees at 7 bases. The CDR3 covers 16 residues. J was trimmed by 5 bases and V by 0 bases; bases with no gene match: 6. Looked up from germline, CDR1 is MNHEY and CDR2 is SVGEGT. Here the CDR3 reads CASSYSSGTGTGELFF. The CDR3 coding sequence is TGTGCCAGCAGTTACTCGAGCGGGACGGGGACCGGGGAGCTGTTTTTT.

The J gene is TRBJ2-5, the V gene TRBV5-4, with D perhaps TRBD2 (5 bases). The CDR3 runs 15 residues. The germline V gene encodes CDR1 SGHNT and CDR2 YYREEE (reference sequence). Trimming pared 0 bases from V and 1 base from J, leaving 10 bases between. The CDR3 reads CASSLEQRFQETQYF. The CDR3 DNA sequence: TGTGCCAGCAGCTTGGAACAGCGGTTCCAAGAGACCCAGTACTTC.

The chain recombines TRBV3-1 (or the pseudogene TRBV3-2) with TRBJ2-2, with D perhaps TRBD2 (6 bases). V shed 5 bases and J shed 7 bases, with 14 bases lying between them. Germline V gene data show CDR1 as LGHDT and CDR2 as YNNKEL (reference sequence). This CDR3 region has 14 residues. In nucleotides, the CDR3 is TGTGCCAGCAGCTTGAGGCGGGATGTCGGGGAGCTGTTTTTT. Amino acid sequence: CASSLRRDVGELFF.

This clone was seen a single time. This chain links TRBV5-6 with TRBJ1-2; D remains ambiguous. V lost 2 bases and J 0 bases, leaving 8 bases between the germline ends. The CDR3 has 14 residues. Looked up from germline, CDR1 is SGHDT and CDR2 is YYEEEE. The CDR3 DNA sequence: TGTGCCAGCAGCTTTCGCGGTACTAACTATGGCTACACCTTC. Translating it yields CASSFRGTNYGYTF.